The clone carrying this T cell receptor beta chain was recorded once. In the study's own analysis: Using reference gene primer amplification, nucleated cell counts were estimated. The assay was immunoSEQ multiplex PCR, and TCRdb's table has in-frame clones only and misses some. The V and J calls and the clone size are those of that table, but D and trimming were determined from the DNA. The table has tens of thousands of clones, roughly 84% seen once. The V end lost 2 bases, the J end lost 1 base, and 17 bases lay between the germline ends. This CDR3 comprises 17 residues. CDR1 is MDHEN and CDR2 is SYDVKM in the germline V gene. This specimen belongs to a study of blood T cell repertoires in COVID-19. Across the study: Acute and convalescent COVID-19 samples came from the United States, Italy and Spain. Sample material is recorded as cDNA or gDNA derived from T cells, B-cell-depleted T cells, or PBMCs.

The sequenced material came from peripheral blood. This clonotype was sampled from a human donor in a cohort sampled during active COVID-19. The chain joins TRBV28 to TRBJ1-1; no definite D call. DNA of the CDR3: TGTGCCAGCAGTTTACGCCCTAGTAGACGGGAGAACACTGAAGCTTTCTTT. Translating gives CASSLRPSRRENTEAFF.